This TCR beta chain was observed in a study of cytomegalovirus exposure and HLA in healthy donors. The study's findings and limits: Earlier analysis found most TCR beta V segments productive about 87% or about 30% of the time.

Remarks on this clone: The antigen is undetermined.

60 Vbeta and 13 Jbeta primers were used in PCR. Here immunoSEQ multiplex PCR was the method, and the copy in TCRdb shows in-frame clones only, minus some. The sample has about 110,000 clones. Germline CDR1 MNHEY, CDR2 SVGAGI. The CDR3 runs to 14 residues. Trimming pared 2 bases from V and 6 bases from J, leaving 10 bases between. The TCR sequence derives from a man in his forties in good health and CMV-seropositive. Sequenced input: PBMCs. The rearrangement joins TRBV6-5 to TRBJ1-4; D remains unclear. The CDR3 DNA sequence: TGTGCCAGCAGTTACGCGTCAGGATATGAAAAACTGTTTTTT. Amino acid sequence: CASSYASGYEKLFF.